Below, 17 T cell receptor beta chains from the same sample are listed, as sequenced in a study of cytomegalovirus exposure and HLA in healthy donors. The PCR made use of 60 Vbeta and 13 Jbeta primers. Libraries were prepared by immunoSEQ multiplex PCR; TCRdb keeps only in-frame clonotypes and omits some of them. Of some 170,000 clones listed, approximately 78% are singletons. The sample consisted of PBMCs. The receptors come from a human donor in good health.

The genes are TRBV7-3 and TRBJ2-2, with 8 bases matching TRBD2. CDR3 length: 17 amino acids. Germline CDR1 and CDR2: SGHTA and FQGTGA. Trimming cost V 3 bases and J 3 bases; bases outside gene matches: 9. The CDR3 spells CASSFSGAGPDTGELFF. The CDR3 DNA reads TGTGCCAGCAGCTTTAGCGGGGCCGGGCCTGACACCGGGGAGCTGTTTTTT.

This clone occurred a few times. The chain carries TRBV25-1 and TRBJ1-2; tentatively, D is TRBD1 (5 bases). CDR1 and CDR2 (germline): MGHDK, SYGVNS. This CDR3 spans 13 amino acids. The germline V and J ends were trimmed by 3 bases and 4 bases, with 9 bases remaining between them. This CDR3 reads CASSEVGAYGYTF. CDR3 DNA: TGTGCCAGCAGTGAGGTAGGGGCCTATGGCTACACCTTC.

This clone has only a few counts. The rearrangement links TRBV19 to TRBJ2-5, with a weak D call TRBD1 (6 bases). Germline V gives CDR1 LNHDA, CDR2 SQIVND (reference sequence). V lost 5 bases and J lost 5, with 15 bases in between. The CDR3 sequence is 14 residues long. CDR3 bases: TGTGCCAGTAGTGTGGCCGCGAGGGGGGAGACCCAGTACTTC. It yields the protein CASSVAARGETQYF.

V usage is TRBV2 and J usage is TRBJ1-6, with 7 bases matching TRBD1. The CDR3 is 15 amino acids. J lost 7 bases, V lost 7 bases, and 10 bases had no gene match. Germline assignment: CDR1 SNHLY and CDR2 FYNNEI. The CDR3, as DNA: TGTGCCAGCACCCGCGAGACAGGGTGGAATTCACCCCTCCACTTT. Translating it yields CASTRETGWNSPLHF.

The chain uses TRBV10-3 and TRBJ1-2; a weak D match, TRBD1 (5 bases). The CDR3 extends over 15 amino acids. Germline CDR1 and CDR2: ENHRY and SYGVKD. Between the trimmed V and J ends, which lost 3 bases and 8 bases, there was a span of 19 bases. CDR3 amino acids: CAISDGARDLMGYTF. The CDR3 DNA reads TGTGCCATCAGTGATGGGGCGCGCGATCTAATGGGCTACACCTTC.

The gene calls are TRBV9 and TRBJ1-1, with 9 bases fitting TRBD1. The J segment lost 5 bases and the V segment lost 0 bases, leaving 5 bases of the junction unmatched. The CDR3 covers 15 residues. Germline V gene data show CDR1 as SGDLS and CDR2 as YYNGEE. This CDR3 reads CASSVVGDRATEAFF. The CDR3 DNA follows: TGTGCCAGCAGCGTAGTGGGGGACAGGGCTACTGAAGCTTTCTTT.

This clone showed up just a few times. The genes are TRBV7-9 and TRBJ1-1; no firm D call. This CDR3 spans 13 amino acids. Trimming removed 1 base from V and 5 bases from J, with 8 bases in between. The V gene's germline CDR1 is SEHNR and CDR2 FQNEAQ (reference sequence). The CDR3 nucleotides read TGTGCCAGCAGCTTAGATATCGGGACTGAAGCTTTCTTT. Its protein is CASSLDIGTEAFF.

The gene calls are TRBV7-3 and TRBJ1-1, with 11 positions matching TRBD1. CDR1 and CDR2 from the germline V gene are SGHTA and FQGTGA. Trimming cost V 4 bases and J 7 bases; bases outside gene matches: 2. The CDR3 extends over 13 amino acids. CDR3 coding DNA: TGTGCCAGCAGCTGGGGACAGGGGGATGAAGCTTTCTTT. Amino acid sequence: CASSWGQGDEAFF.

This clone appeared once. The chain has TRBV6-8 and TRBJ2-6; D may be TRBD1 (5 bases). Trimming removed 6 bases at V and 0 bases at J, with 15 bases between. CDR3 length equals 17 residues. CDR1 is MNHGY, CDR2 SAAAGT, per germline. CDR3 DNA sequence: TGTGCCAGCAGCATGGGGCGGACGGACTCTGGGGCCAACGTCCTGACTTTC. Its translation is CASSMGRTDSGANVLTF.

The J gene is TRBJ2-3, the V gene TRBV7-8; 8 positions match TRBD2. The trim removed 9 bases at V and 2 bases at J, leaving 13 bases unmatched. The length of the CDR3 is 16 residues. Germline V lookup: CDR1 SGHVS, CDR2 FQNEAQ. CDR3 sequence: CASRRGDPQHTDTQYF. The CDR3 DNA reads TGTGCCAGTCGGCGGGGGGATCCACAACACACAGATACGCAGTATTTT.

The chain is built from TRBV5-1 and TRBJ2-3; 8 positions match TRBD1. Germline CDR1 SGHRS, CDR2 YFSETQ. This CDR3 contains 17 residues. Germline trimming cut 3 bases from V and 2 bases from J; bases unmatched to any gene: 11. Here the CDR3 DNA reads TGCGCCAGCAGCTACAGGGCTCGGACAGGGTTCACAGATACGCAGTATTTT. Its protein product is CASSYRARTGFTDTQYF.

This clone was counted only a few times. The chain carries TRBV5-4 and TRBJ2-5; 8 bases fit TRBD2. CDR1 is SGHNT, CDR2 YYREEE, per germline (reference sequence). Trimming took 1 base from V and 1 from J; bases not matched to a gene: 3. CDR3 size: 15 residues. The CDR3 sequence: CASSLLRGAQETQYF. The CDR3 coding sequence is TGTGCCAGCAGCTTGTTGCGGGGGGCCCAAGAGACCCAGTACTTC.

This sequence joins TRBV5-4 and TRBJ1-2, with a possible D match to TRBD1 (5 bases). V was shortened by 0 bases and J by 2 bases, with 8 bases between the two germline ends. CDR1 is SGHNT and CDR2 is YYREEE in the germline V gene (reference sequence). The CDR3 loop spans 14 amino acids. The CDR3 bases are TGTGCCAGCAGCTTGGGGGCAGGGAACTATGGCTACACCTTC. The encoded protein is CASSLGAGNYGYTF.

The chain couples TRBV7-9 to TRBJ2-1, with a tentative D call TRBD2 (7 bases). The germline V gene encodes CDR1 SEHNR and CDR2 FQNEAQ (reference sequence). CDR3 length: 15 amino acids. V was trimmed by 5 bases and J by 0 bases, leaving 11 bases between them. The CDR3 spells CASSRRGASYNEQFF. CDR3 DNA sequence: TGTGCCAGCAGCCGCCGGGGGGCCTCCTACAATGAGCAGTTCTTC.

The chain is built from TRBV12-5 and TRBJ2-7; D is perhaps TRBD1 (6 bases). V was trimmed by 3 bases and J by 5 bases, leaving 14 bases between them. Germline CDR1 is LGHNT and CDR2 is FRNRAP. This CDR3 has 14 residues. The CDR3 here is CASGFAGTFDEQYF. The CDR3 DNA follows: TGTGCTAGTGGTTTTGCCGGGACATTCGACGAGCAGTACTTC.

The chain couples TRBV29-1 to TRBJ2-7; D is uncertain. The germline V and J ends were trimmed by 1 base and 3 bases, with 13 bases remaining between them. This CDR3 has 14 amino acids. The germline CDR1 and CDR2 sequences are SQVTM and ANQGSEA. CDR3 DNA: TGCAGCGTTGAAGTTGTTAGTTCCCACTACGAGCAGTACTTC. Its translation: CSVEVVSSHYEQYF.

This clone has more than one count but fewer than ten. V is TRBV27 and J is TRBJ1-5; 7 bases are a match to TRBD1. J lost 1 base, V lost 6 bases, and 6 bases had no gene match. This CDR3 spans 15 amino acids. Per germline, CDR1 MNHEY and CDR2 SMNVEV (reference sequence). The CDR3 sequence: CASREGQISNQPQHF. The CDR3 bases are TGTGCCAGCAGGGAGGGACAGATCAGCAATCAGCCCCAGCATTTT.